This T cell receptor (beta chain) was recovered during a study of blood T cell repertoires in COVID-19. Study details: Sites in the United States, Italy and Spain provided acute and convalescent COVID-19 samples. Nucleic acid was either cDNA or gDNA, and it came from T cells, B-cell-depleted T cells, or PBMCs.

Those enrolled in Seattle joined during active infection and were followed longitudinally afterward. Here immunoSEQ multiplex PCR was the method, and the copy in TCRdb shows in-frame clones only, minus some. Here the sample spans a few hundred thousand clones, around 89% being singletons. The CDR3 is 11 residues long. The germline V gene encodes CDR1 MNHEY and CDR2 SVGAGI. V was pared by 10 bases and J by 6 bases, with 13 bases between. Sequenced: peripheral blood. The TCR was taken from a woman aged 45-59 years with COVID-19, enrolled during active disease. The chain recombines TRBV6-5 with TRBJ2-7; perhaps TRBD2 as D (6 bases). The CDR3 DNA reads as TGTGCCACCGACGGAGGGGCCGAGCAGTACTTC. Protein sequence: CATDGGAEQYF.